The present entry profiles one T cell receptor (beta chain) with its context. V was trimmed by 10 bases and J by 0 bases, leaving 9 bases between them. The CDR3 runs 12 residues. Per germline, CDR1 LNHDA and CDR2 SQIVND (reference sequence). Profiles of TCR beta VDJ and CDR3 were generated from a genomic DNA template. A single record per CDR3 protein comes from TCRdb applying MiXCR to the reads. The sample yields 80,000 to 100,000 distinct CDR3 sequences, roughly 70% seen once. This sample was taken from a study of CD8+CD57+ T cells in acquired aplastic anemia. An expansion of CD8+CD57+ cells by flow cytometry had been shown in patients chosen for sequencing. Every patient presented with severe acquired aplastic anemia.

The chain carries TRBV19 and TRBJ1-2; perhaps TRBD1 as D (6 bases). The sequenced material came from sorted CD4+, CD8+, or CD8+CD57+ T cells (not recorded which) from PBMCs. The TCR originated in a human donor with aplastic anemia. CDR3 region: CATGVANYGYTF. CDR3 bases: TGTGCCACAGGGGTAGCTAACTATGGCTACACCTTC.